This T cell receptor beta chain was identified during a study of T-cell memory formation after mild COVID-19. General observations from the study: Memory cells collected pre-infection included some clones that later responded, suggesting cross-reactive memory joined.

TCRdb reanalysed the 5' RACE reads using MiXCR and keeps one entry per CDR3 protein. Of 300,000 to 400,000 distinct CDR3 sequences in the sample, around 27% were seen once. Germline V gene sequence: CDR1 SGHDT, CDR2 YYEEEE. The V end lost 3 bases, the J end lost 1 base, and 7 bases lay between the germline ends. There are 13 residues in the CDR3. At least ten counts were recorded for this clonotype. Its antigen is undetermined. The sequencing sample was made of PBMCs or a T cell subset sorted from them (not recorded which). The clonotype was recovered from an adult woman who had mild COVID-19 (a few samples of this study predate the infection). Cell type and time point are not known. This sequence joins TRBV5-6 and TRBJ1-1, with a possible D match to TRBD1 (6 bases). CDR3 DNA sequence: TGTGCCAGCAGCTCAGGGGAGAACACTGAAGCTTTCTTT. As protein: CASSSGENTEAFF.